The present T cell receptor beta chain was sequenced within a study of T cells in Graves' hyperthyroidism and ophthalmopathy. TCR beta CDR3 regions were amplified from RNA transcripts. RT-PCR in the first round (using the HTBI primer set) targeted the TCR CDR3. TCRdb itself ran the multiplex PCR reads through MiXCR, one entry per CDR3 protein. The sample comprises about 700,000 distinct CDR3 sequences, over 40% of which are singletons, and approximately 7.2% rests with the top ten. CDR3 length: 12 residues. Looked up from germline, CDR1 is GTSNPN and CDR2 is SVGIG (reference sequence). Trimming cost V 3 bases and J 1 base, with 6 bases left between them. Patients with uncontrolled infections, other autoimmune diseases, pregnancy or lactation were excluded. A note on this clonotype: Its specificity is unknown.

Study-wide points: Peripheral blood also featured most of the thyroid clonotypes expanded above 0.001.

The sequence derives from an adult man with Graves' disease, either hyperthyroidism or ophthalmopathy (not recorded which). The V and J genes are TRBV30 and TRBJ1-1; no clear D gene. Sequenced input: peripheral blood or thyroid tissue (not recorded which). CDR3 region: CAWRAANTEAFF. The CDR3 DNA is TGTGCCTGGAGGGCAGCGAACACTGAAGCTTTCTTT.